Listed below are T cell receptor beta chains from one sample, sequenced in a study of cytomegalovirus exposure and HLA in healthy donors. The data were produced by immunoSEQ multiplex PCR, yet TCRdb's version contains in-frame clones alone and is incomplete. The sample carries some 160,000 clones, more than 80% recorded once. The source material was PBMCs. Receptors originate from a woman between 35 and 50 years old in good health and CMV-seropositive. Both conserved end residues are part of each CDR3. D genes are given only for firm matches. Expanded clones are given a class, and other clones once, few, many or no size at all.

TRBJ2-1,NA,TRBV27,NA,CASSPGTTIYNEQFF,TGTGCCAGCAGTCCCGGGACAACCATCTACAATGAGCAGTTCTTC
TRBJ1-1,NA,TRBV30,NA,CACNRAAGTEAFF,TGTGCCTGCAACAGGGCGGCGGGCACTGAAGCTTTCTTT
TRBJ2-1,TRBD1,TRBV7-2,NA,CASSNSGTVGSNEQFF,TGTGCCAGCAGCAATTCCGGGACAGTGGGGAGCAATGAGCAGTTCTTC
TRBJ1-5,NA,TRBV2,few,CASRDRNQPQHF,TGTGCCAGCAGGGACAGAAATCAGCCCCAGCATTTT
TRBJ2-7,NA,TRBV27,once,CASSPTTYSYEQYF,TGTGCCAGCAGTCCGACAACCTATTCCTACGAGCAGTACTTC
TRBJ2-7,TRBD1,TRBV18,NA,CASSPPRTGNNDDEQYF,TGTGCCAGCTCACCACCGAGGACAGGAAACAATGACGACGAGCAGTACTTC
TRBJ1-1,NA,TRBV10-1,few,CASSATVNTEAFF,TGCGCCAGCAGTGCGACAGTGAACACTGAAGCTTTCTTT
TRBJ1-2,TRBD1,TRBV11-3,NA,CASSRDRGQGYTF,TGTGCCAGCAGTCGTGACAGGGGACAAGGCTACACCTTC
TRBJ2-7,NA,TRBV19,NA,CASSIAVQGEQYF,TGTGCCAGTAGTATCGCGGTACAGGGCGAGCAGTACTTC
TRBJ2-3,TRBD2,TRBV19,NA,CASSSSGTSGTDTQYF,TGTGCCAGTAGTTCCTCCGGGACTAGCGGGACGGATACGCAGTATTTT
TRBJ1-5,TRBD1,TRBV6-5,NA,CASSHYDRVSQPQHF,TGTGCCAGCAGCCATTACGACAGGGTAAGCCAGCCCCAGCATTTT
TRBJ2-5,TRBD2,TRBV7-7,NA,CASSWTSGRVETQYF,TGTGCCAGCAGCTGGACTAGCGGGAGGGTAGAGACCCAGTACTTC
TRBJ1-1,NA,TRBV13,NA,CASSVEAGTEAFF,TGTGCCAGCAGCGTCGAAGCGGGCACTGAAGCTTTCTTT
TRBJ2-4,TRBD2,TRBV5-4,NA,CASSSGTSGRGETIQYF,TGTGCCAGCAGCTCGGGGACTAGCGGGAGGGGGGAGACCATTCAGTACTTC
TRBJ2-3,NA,TRBV5-1,NA,CASSPSSGTDTQYF,TGCGCCAGCAGCCCCTCTAGCGGCACAGATACGCAGTATTTT
TRBJ2-7,NA,TRBV6-1,NA,CASSELGASYEQYF,TGTGCCAGCAGTGAACTGGGGGCTTCCTACGAGCAGTACTTC
TRBJ1-2,TRBD1,TRBV28,NA,CASSWPGGGGYTF,TGTGCCAGCAGTTGGCCAGGGGGTGGCGGCTACACCTTC
TRBJ2-5,NA,TRBV9,NA,CASSVSVRDGETQYF,TGTGCCAGCAGCGTATCGGTCCGGGATGGAGAGACCCAGTACTTC
TRBJ2-7,NA,TRBV30,NA,CAWSSRVGAYEQYF,TGTGCCTGGAGTTCCCGGGTCGGGGCCTACGAGCAGTACTTC
TRBJ2-3,TRBD2,TRBV7-8,NA,CASSLVQRGGTDTQYF,TGTGCCAGCAGCTTAGTTCAGCGGGGGGGCACAGATACGCAGTATTTT
TRBJ1-6,NA,TRBV4-3,NA,CASSQDWRGRNSPLHF,TGCGCCAGCAGCCAAGATTGGCGGGGGCGGAATTCACCCCTCCACTTT
TRBJ1-4,NA,TRBV5-4,few,CASSLGAELFF,TGTGCCAGCAGCTTGGGTGCGGAACTGTTTTTT